The clone carrying this T cell receptor (beta chain) was picked up one time. There are 12 residues in the CDR3. Unmatched junction bases numbered 7, after V lost 6 bases and J lost 9 bases. Germline CDR1 reads SQVTM; CDR2 reads ANQGSEA. This entry comes from a study of PD-1 blockade in classical Hodgkin lymphoma. Generated by immunoSEQ multiplex PCR, the TCRdb table keeps only in-frame clones and is missing some. Here the sample spans about 28,000 clones, around four fifths being singletons. The time point was: cycle 4 day 1 (C4D1), after 5 to 7 weeks of nivolumab. Brentuximab vedotin exposure varied among the patients, all of whom had relapsed after autologous stem cell transplantation.

This clonotype was obtained from a human donor with classical Hodgkin lymphoma. This material consisted of peripheral blood mononuclear cells (PBMCs), taken before the fourth cycle of nivolumab. The chain links TRBV29-1 to TRBJ2-1; 8 bases are shared with TRBD2. CDR3 bases: TGCAGCGTCCGGACGGGAGGGGGTGAGCAGTTCTTC. Its translation: CSVRTGGGEQFF.